Each of the 27 T cell receptor beta chains below was sequenced from the same sample in a study of blood T cell repertoires in COVID-19. Produced via immunoSEQ multiplex PCR; TCRdb's table is partial and in-frame only. In the table there are about 170,000 clones, around 92% of which are singletons. Sequenced input: peripheral blood. The receptors here all came from a young man with COVID-19, enrolled during active disease.

A single count supports this clone. This chain connects TRBV18 to TRBJ1-5; unclear D gene. Trimming pared 6 bases from V and 7 bases from J, leaving 19 bases between. From germline, CDR1 is KGHSH and CDR2 LQKENI. CDR3 length: 15 amino acids. The CDR3 here is CASSLAVDLGQPQHF. The CDR3 region has the DNA TGTGCCAGCTCCCTGGCAGTGGACTTGGGACAGCCCCAGCATTTT.

The rearrangement links TRBV6-4 to TRBJ1-2; no clear D. Germline V gene sequence: CDR1 MRHNA, CDR2 SNTAGT. V lost 9 bases, J lost 0 bases, and 14 bases lay in between. This CDR3 has 14 residues. The CDR3 DNA is TGTGCCAGAACGGGTGGCGGATCTAACTATGGCTACACCTTC. It translates to CARTGGGSNYGYTF.

This clone has only one observation. The chain joins TRBV11-2 to TRBJ1-2, with a possible D match to TRBD1 (5 bases). V shed 1 base and J shed 12 bases, with 12 bases lying between them. The CDR3 extends over 12 amino acids. The V gene's germline CDR1 is SGHAT and CDR2 FQNNGV. The CDR3 loop reads CASSLGGTGDTF. Written as DNA, the CDR3 is TGTGCCAGCAGCTTAGGCGGGACCGGGGACACCTTC.

The CDR3: CASSTSRERALHF. Written as DNA, the CDR3 is TGTGCCAGCAGCACCAGCAGGGAAAGAGCCCTCCACTTT. This chain uses TRBV9 with TRBJ1-6; tentatively, D is TRBD1 (5 bases). V was trimmed by 4 bases and J by 14 bases, leaving 16 bases between them. The germline gives CDR1 SGDLS, CDR2 YYNGEE. The CDR3 length is 13 residues.

The chain is built from TRBV5-4 and TRBJ1-2; D is uncertain. The germline V gene has CDR1 SGHNT and CDR2 YYREEE (reference sequence). Trimming pared 4 bases from V and 0 bases from J, leaving 7 bases between. The CDR3 sequence is 13 residues long. The DNA for the CDR3 is TGTGCCAGCAGCCAAAAAACTAACTATGGCTACACCTTC. Its protein product is CASSQKTNYGYTF.

This clone appeared a few times. At the DNA level, this CDR3 is encoded by other sequences in the same sample as well. The CDR3 loop is CAWGTGSLYEQYF. CDR3 in DNA: TGTGCCTGGGGGACAGGGTCCCTTTACGAGCAGTACTTC. The genes are TRBV30 and TRBJ2-7; 9 positions match TRBD1. The V gene's germline CDR1 is GTSNPN and CDR2 SVGIG (reference sequence). The CDR3 totals 13 residues. With 5 bases clipped from V and 4 bases from J, the junction kept 6 bases outside the gene matches.

V usage is TRBV5-1 and J usage is TRBJ1-6; unclear D gene. The CDR3 is made up of 16 amino acids. Trimming removed 4 bases from V and 5 bases from J, with 16 bases in between. Germline V gene data show CDR1 as SGHRS and CDR2 as YFSETQ. The CDR3 nucleotides read TGCGCCAGCAGCCCGGGAGGACGGGAAGATAATTCACCCCTCCACTTT. Amino acids: CASSPGGREDNSPLHF.

The V gene is TRBV5-4, the J gene TRBJ1-1; D might be TRBD1 (5 bases). V was pared by 4 bases and J by 0 bases, with 10 bases between. Germline CDR1 reads SGHNT; CDR2 reads YYREEE (reference sequence). CDR3 length: 14 residues. For the CDR3, the DNA is TGTGCCAGCAGCGTCGACAGTATGAACACTGAAGCTTTCTTT. It is translated as CASSVDSMNTEAFF.

The V gene is TRBV19, the J gene TRBJ1-1; 9 positions match TRBD1. V was pared by 3 bases and J by 3 bases, with 5 bases of the junction left unmatched. Germline CDR1 LNHDA, CDR2 SQIVND (reference sequence). This CDR3 is built from 15 residues. CDR3 sequence (DNA): TGTGCCAGTAGTATGATTGGACAGGGGTACACTGAAGCTTTCTTT. Translated: CASSMIGQGYTEAFF.

The chain employs TRBV27 and TRBJ2-2; 8 bases line up with TRBD1. CDR1 is MNHEY and CDR2 is SMNVEV in the germline V gene (reference sequence). The CDR3 loop spans 13 amino acids. V was pared by 8 bases and J by 6 bases, with 5 bases of the junction left unmatched. This chain's CDR3 is CASRTGLPGELFF. The CDR3 DNA reads TGTGCCAGCCGGACAGGGTTGCCCGGGGAGCTGTTTTTT.

This rearrangement joins TRBV15 to TRBJ1-6; D is perhaps TRBD1 (6 bases). Deletions cut 0 bases from V and 9 bases from J, with 15 bases between. Looked up from germline, CDR1 is LNHNV and CDR2 is YYDKDF (reference sequence). The CDR3 is 16 amino acids. In nucleotides, the CDR3 is TGTGCCACCAGCAGAGATAGCAGGGGAAATTTTTCACCCCTCCACTTT. Translated: CATSRDSRGNFSPLHF.

This rearrangement joins TRBV6-5 to TRBJ2-7, with a possible D match to TRBD2 (5 bases). Trimming stripped 2 bases from V and 5 bases from J, with 16 bases between. Germline lookup yields CDR1 MNHEY and CDR2 SVGAGI. This CDR3 spans 15 amino acids. The CDR3 region is CASSYREPAVDEQYF. The CDR3 nucleotides are TGTGCCAGCAGTTACCGGGAACCGGCGGTGGACGAGCAGTACTTC.

The V gene is TRBV25-1, the J gene TRBJ2-1, with no clear D. This CDR3 is built from 12 residues. Per germline, CDR1 MGHDK and CDR2 SYGVNS. The V gene lost 1 base and the J gene lost 6 bases, with 4 bases spanning the gap. CDR3 region: CASSESSNEQFF. The CDR3 nucleotides read TGTGCCAGCAGTGAATCTAGCAATGAGCAGTTCTTC.

V usage is TRBV6-6 and J usage is TRBJ2-1; maybe TRBD1 (6 bases). V lost 6 bases to trimming and J lost 2 bases, with 8 bases between them. The CDR3 extends over 13 amino acids. From germline, CDR1 is MNHNY and CDR2 SVGAGI (reference sequence). The CDR3 sequence: CASRDSPYNEQFF. CDR3 coding DNA: TGTGCCAGCAGGGACAGTCCCTACAATGAGCAGTTCTTC.

The V gene is TRBV6-1, the J gene TRBJ2-5; no clear D. Per the germline V gene, CDR1 is MNHNS and CDR2 is SASEGT. The CDR3 runs 15 residues. Trimming removed 2 bases from V and 5 bases from J, with 15 bases in between. In nucleotides, the CDR3 is TGTGCCAGCAGTGAATTATCGGGTAGTACGGAGACCCAGTACTTC. Translation: CASSELSGSTETQYF.

The CDR3 DNA reads TGTGCCAGCAGTTCAAACAGGGCGAGGCGTGGCTACACCTTC. Protein product: CASSSNRARRGYTF. The V gene is TRBV28, the J gene TRBJ1-2, with D maybe TRBD1 (6 bases). The CDR3 contains 14 residues. V gave up 4 bases and J gave up 7 bases, with 16 bases separating them. CDR1 and CDR2 from the germline V gene are MDHEN and SYDVKM.

The rearrangement links TRBV6-5 to TRBJ2-7; 8 bases match TRBD2. The CDR3 has 13 residues. CDR1 and CDR2 (germline): MNHEY, SVGAGI. V lost 6 bases, J lost 4 bases, and 5 bases stayed unmatched. The CDR3 DNA sequence: TGTGCCAGCAGCTTAGCGGGAAGGTACGAGCAGTACTTC. Protein product: CASSLAGRYEQYF.

CDR3 region: CASSLLAGVADTQYF. Here the CDR3 DNA reads TGTGCCAGCAGCCTTCTAGCGGGAGTGGCAGATACGCAGTATTTT. This chain links TRBV7-2 with TRBJ2-3; 10 nucleotides align to TRBD2. The germline CDR1 and CDR2 sequences are SGHTA and FQGNSA. This CDR3 has 15 amino acids. The V gene end was trimmed by 5 bases and the J gene end by 4 bases; junction bases not matched to a gene: 6.

This clone was seen just once. This chain joins TRBV11-2 and TRBJ2-7, with 9 bases that match TRBD1. The germline V gene has CDR1 SGHAT and CDR2 FQNNGV. J lost 7 bases, V lost 3 bases, and 16 bases had no gene match. CDR3 length: 17 residues. DNA for the CDR3: TGTGCCAGCAGCTTTTTCCAGGGACAGGGACCTACGTTGGAGCAGTACTTC. Encoded protein: CASSFFQGQGPTLEQYF.

The table lists this clone with a count of one. This rearrangement joins TRBV29-1 to TRBJ2-1, with 10 bases aligning to TRBD2. Germline CDR1 and CDR2: SQVTM and ANQGSEA. CDR3 length equals 15 residues. V gave up 6 bases and J gave up 8 bases; unmatched junction bases: 13. The CDR3 region is CSVPGSSGSVDEQFF. CDR3 nucleotides: TGCAGCGTGCCGGGGTCTAGCGGGAGTGTGGATGAGCAGTTCTTC.

V gene TRBV4-3 combines with J gene TRBJ2-3; D gene unclear. Germline V gives CDR1 LGHNA, CDR2 YSLEER. V lost 3 bases and J 1 base, leaving 8 bases between the germline ends. The CDR3 extends over 14 amino acids. The CDR3 DNA reads as TGCGCCAGCAGCCACATAGTTGGCACAGATACGCAGTATTTT. As protein: CASSHIVGTDTQYF.

The gene calls are TRBV4-1 and TRBJ1-3, with TRBD1 as a possible D gene (6 bases). The CDR3 spans 15 residues. V lost 1 base to trimming and J lost 2 bases, with 9 bases between them. Germline V gene sequence: CDR1 MGHRA, CDR2 YSYEKL. In DNA form, the CDR3 reads TGCGCCAGCAGCCAAGTTTACAGGGCTGGAAACACCATATATTTT. This translates into CASSQVYRAGNTIYF.

The V gene is TRBV29-1, the J gene TRBJ2-7; 7 positions match TRBD2. The CDR3 spans 13 residues. Germline V gene data show CDR1 as SQVTM and CDR2 as ANQGSEA. V gave up 4 bases and J gave up 7 bases; unmatched junction bases: 10. The CDR3 nucleotides are TGCAGCGTTGCCGGGACTACCGGAGGGGAGCAGTACTTC. Translation: CSVAGTTGGEQYF.

The chain has TRBV4-1 and TRBJ1-1; D may be TRBD1 (5 bases). Per the germline V gene, CDR1 is MGHRA and CDR2 is YSYEKL. The V gene lost 10 bases and the J gene lost 6 bases, with 18 bases spanning the gap. The CDR3 runs 13 residues. The CDR3 sequence: CATRAALRAEAFF. The CDR3 DNA sequence: TGCGCCACCAGGGCGGCCCTGAGGGCTGAAGCTTTCTTT.

The chain uses TRBV5-1 and TRBJ2-1, with 8 bases fitting TRBD1. The trim removed 0 bases at V and 9 bases at J, leaving 8 bases unmatched. This CDR3 comprises 15 residues. Per germline, CDR1 SGHRS and CDR2 YFSETQ. The CDR3 DNA follows: TGCGCCAGCAGCTTGGTTGGGACAGGACTCTCTGAGCAGTTCTTC. Translated: CASSLVGTGLSEQFF.

The rearrangement links TRBV6-5 to TRBJ2-7, with 13 nucleotides matching TRBD2. The CDR3 sequence is 14 residues long. Germline CDR1 reads MNHEY; CDR2 reads SVGAGI. Trimming at V came to 7 bases and at J to 5 bases, leaving 5 bases not matched to a gene. This CDR3 reads CASIWTSGRDEQYF. In DNA, the CDR3 is TGTGCCAGCATTTGGACTAGCGGGAGAGACGAGCAGTACTTC.

The chain uses TRBV5-1 and TRBJ2-2; TRBD1 matches 11 bases. The CDR3 is made up of 15 amino acids. Germline V CDR1 and CDR2: SGHRS, YFSETQ. The ends lost 0 bases at V and 7 bases at J; junction bases unmatched: 2. The CDR3 DNA sequence: TGCGCCAGCAGCTTGGGGACAGGGGGCTTCGGGGAGCTGTTTTTT. It is translated as CASSLGTGGFGELFF.